This T cell receptor (beta chain) derives from a study of cytomegalovirus exposure and HLA in healthy donors (dated by TCRdb to 2017 to 2019). Background for the entire study: An earlier analysis of roughly 630 of the donors reported 276 Gb of sequence data and 100 million to 130 million unique TCR beta sequences from around 200 million T cells. A later genetic analysis took genome-wide SNP genotypes for about 55% of the roughly 670 donors and used that subset as a discovery cohort. The study aimed to test whether signatures of past pathogen exposure could be identified by cataloging public T cell receptors. All discovery cohort repertoires had been generated on a single sequencing platform. In an earlier analysis of over 550 of the donors, high-throughput TCR beta sequencing was used to judge whether each TCR beta V gene segment behaved as functional or pseudogenic. A later analysis re-examined previously published TCR beta repertoires from several hundred donors and added high-resolution HLA genotyping to investigate patterns of TCR occurrence. Several DR-DQ haplotypes were handled as single units for association and clustering, since linkage in the cohort was strong. On average, approximately 250,000 unique TCR beta nucleotide sequences were sequenced per donor among a few hundred genotyped donors of the cohort, with roughly 19% of those sequences being non-productive. An early release covering more than 500 HLA-typed donors comprised 250 to 350 gigabases of sequencing data and roughly 85 million unique TCR sequences. In the later analysis, no new phenotypic data were used to find candidate immune exposures; instead, reliance was placed on TCR beta sequences and their occurrence across donors. Class I and class II HLA loci were covered by the typing at four-digit resolution. Along with the approximately 620-subject first cohort, a separate validation cohort of approximately 110 different subjects was used. The number of typed donors differed by locus: roughly 620-630 for A, B, C, DRB1 and DQB1; approximately 520 for DQA1; approximately 610 for DPA1; and roughly 470 for DPB1. The study combined high-throughput TCR immunosequencing, statistical association of individual TCRs with disease status, and machine learning to predict cytomegalovirus infection status. Of the roughly 400 genotyped donors, more than 75% were placed in the genetic ancestry cluster associated with self-reported Caucasian donors. Donor age, sex, ethnicity and CMV serostatus were collected together with the repertoire data. The study profiled the T cell repertoires of 666 subjects by immunosequencing and related them to cytomegalovirus serostatus. Beyond this particular receptor, the publication reports: In a later analysis, TCR association rates were found to vary across HLA loci, with the most associated TCRs seen for DRB1 alleles and the fewest for HLA-C alleles. The classifier was reported to diagnose cytomegalovirus status with high specificity and sensitivity in both the original cohort and the validation cohort. A group of highly shared sequence variants was considered likely to be a technical artifact of the sequencing pipeline. Presence/absence analyses assumed roughly uniform sequencing depth across donors, an assumption that may not hold. Assigning TCR associations to individual alleles was difficult when HLA alleles, especially DR and DQ, strongly co-occurred. At a false discovery rate of 0.05, a later analysis linked 16,000 or so TCR beta sequences to specific HLA alleles. Some IMGT-functional V segments, including TRBV6-2 and TRBV6-3, could not be distinguished by the 87-base-pair reads and were therefore excluded. In an earlier analysis of 500 to 650 of the donors, most TCR beta V segments appeared in productive rearrangements about 87% or about 30% of the time, broadly matching IMGT annotations. Most TCR sequences were observed very rarely across donors, whereas some public TCRs were present in many individuals. Because counts were too low, about 18 rarely observed V segments, including chromosome 9 orphons, were excluded from the earlier analysis of roughly 580 of the donors. In a later analysis, HLA-associated TCR beta chains were found to be more clonally expanded and to have lower generation probabilities than equally common non-associated chains. According to a later analysis, parvovirus B19, influenza, CMV and Epstein-Barr virus appeared linked to several top co-occurrence clusters. The authors suggested that the approach could potentially be generalized to other disease states and immunological phenotypes. In the study, approximately 150 TCR beta chains were listed as associated with cytomegalovirus. A few of the identified cytomegalovirus-associated TCR beta chains were confirmed in vitro to be specific for cytomegalovirus antigens. A further reported finding was that TCR beta sequences accurately predicted the HLA-A and HLA-B alleles for most subjects in the first cohort. A later genetic analysis reported fewer N-insertions in productive TCRs among donors in an Asian-associated ancestry cluster than the approximately 670-donor mean. In a later analysis, most CMV-associated TCR beta chains were found to appear HLA-restricted, with HLA associations seemingly driven largely by CMV exposure. In a later genetic analysis, a missense DCLRE1C variant was associated with V-gene and J-gene trimming of TCR beta chains, and the association was replicated in an independent cohort. Linkage disequilibrium might explain the correlated functional status among segregating V segments, but an unknown experimental factor could not be excluded. Because HLA typing was missing for some donors at each locus, association tests included only the typed subset. In this cohort, only TCR beta chains were sequenced, and detectable features were limited by the absence of alpha or paired-chain data. CMV serostatus was the only immune exposure information available for the cohort.

Libraries were prepared through the immunoSEQ multiplex PCR assay. For the multiplex PCR, a mixture combining 60 forward primers for TCR Vbeta segments and 13 reverse primers for TCR Jbeta segments was used. Amplification of the CDR3 region of rearranged TCR beta genes was performed with a multiplex PCR assay on genomic DNA. The Illumina HiSeq System was used to sequence the amplified TCR beta libraries as 87-base-pair reads. On the authors' methods: A later analysis tallied tens of millions of unique TCR beta chains across the 660 or so repertoires, and approximately 9.9 million of those chains were shared by two or more donors. Raw reads were error-corrected and collapsed into unique sequences by a nearest-neighbor algorithm in which closely related sequences were merged to remove PCR and sequencing errors. Alignment of CDR3 sequences to IMGT reference sequences was used to assign V, D and J gene segments. For a sequence to be retained, a match of at least six nucleotides to both a V gene segment and a J gene segment was required. A rearrangement counted as productive if the CDR3 had no stop codons and remained in frame with V and J, and every other rearrangement counted as non-productive. CDR3 was defined according to IMGT convention as the region running from the second conserved V-encoded cysteine to the conserved J-encoded phenylalanine. The earlier analysis of about 590 of the donors excluded sequences that lacked an unambiguous match to a single V gene segment. In an earlier analysis of a few hundred of the donors, V segments were called functional above 56.7% productive rearrangements and were called segregating when the between-donor standard deviation exceeded 5%. A statistical classification framework was built to diagnose cytomegalovirus status from the catalog of TCR beta chain sequences. In a later analysis, V and J genes were assigned by comparing TCR nucleotide sequences against IMGT/GENE-DB human TR gene sequences. A later analysis assigned CDR3 sequences and most-parsimonious VDJ recombination scenarios with the TCRdist pipeline. In a later analysis, each TCR beta chain was defined by its CDR3 amino acid sequence together with its V-gene family, and reads without a unique V-gene family were excluded. A later analysis removed 500 to 600 highly shared, low-generation-probability nucleotide sequences to deal with suspected cross-contamination and a sequencing artifact. In a later analysis, a clonal expansion index was calculated for each public chain from normalized within-repertoire ranks of inferred template counts. A later analysis computed generation probabilities with a VDJ recombination model fitted to out-of-frame rearrangements, and checked the results against IGoR. Hypergeometric tests were used in a later analysis to score TCR-TCR, TCR-HLA and TCR-CMV co-occurrence, with a repertoire-size bias correction applied to the TCR pairs. In a later analysis, false discovery rates were estimated by permuting HLA or CMV assignments 20 times. In a later analysis, co-occurring TCRs were grouped using DBSCAN, with TCRdist sequence similarity added in when clustering inside HLA-allele-positive subsets. For co-occurrence clustering, repertoires with fewer than 30,000 or more than 120,000 public chains were excluded, along with a handful of repertoires with anomalous nucleotide sharing. Sourced from immuneACCESS, this table was stored by TCRdb with only in-frame sequences that have V and J called. A share of the clones is absent; for the studies checked, an unresolved V gene accounts for under half, and the remainder has no known explanation. V, J and clone size derive from that table, while D and trimming were established from the DNA sequence. Counted in this sample were 90,000 to 150,000 clones; around two thirds of them appeared once. The ten largest make up approximately 2% of the sample.

CDR1 and CDR2 are drawn from the germline V gene (reference sequence): SGHNT, YYREEE. Relative to germline, V is 9 bases shorter and J is 6 bases shorter, with 13 bases between their ends. Its CDR3 holds 11 amino acids, cysteine through phenylalanine. Only CDR3 DNA remains: 33 bases, in frame from the first base. Note on this clone: The specificity of this receptor is unknown. Qualities for individual bases were not recorded, and no much larger clone is one base off.

In total, approximately 610 healthy bone marrow donors made up the cohort. At the time of sampling, all cohort members were nominally healthy, though unrecorded immune exposures were likely present. CMV serostatus was positive for about 290 and negative for about 50% of the roughly 700 cohort members, and was not recorded for this donor. Every donor gave a peripheral blood sample, and the peripheral blood mononuclear cells from that sample were used for TCR beta sequencing. Genomic DNA extraction from the blood cell samples was performed with the Qiagen DNeasy Blood Extraction Kit. Sequencing was done on a sample of PBMCs. The TCR was taken from a human donor in good health. The chain joins TRBV5-4 to TRBJ2-7; a tentative D call is TRBD2 (5 bases match). The CDR3 region reads CAKTGVGEQYF. The nucleotide sequence reads as follows: TGTGCCAAAACCGGGGTAGGCGAGCAGTACTTC.